What follows are 23 T cell receptor beta chains derived from one specimen sequenced in a study of blood T cell repertoires in COVID-19. Assay: immunoSEQ multiplex PCR; the TCRdb copy retains only in-frame clones and omits some. Among about 330,000 clones listed, roughly 90% were seen once. Input material: peripheral blood. The receptors were gathered from a man in his thirties or forties with COVID-19, enrolled during active disease.

This clone was observed a handful of times. The chain is built from TRBV7-9 and TRBJ1-1; 8 positions agree with TRBD1. From germline, CDR1 is SEHNR and CDR2 FQNEAQ (reference sequence). With V trimmed by 5 bases and J by 5 bases, 10 bases remained unmatched. The CDR3 runs to 15 residues. CDR3 nucleotide sequence: TGTGCCAGCAGCAGTCGACAGGGGAGTAGGACTGAAGCTTTCTTT. Protein product: CASSSRQGSRTEAFF.

The rearrangement links TRBV28 to TRBJ1-2; D is undetermined. The CDR3 runs to 12 residues. V was shortened by 3 bases and J by 4 bases, with 6 bases between the two germline ends. Per germline, CDR1 MDHEN and CDR2 SYDVKM. The CDR3 is CASSFGSYGYTF. The CDR3 DNA is TGTGCCAGCAGTTTCGGGAGCTATGGCTACACCTTC.

The V gene is TRBV10-1, the J gene TRBJ2-7, with D perhaps matching TRBD2 (6 bases). Looked up from germline, CDR1 is WNHNN and CDR2 is SYGVQD (reference sequence). The CDR3 runs 15 residues. V lost 4 bases and J 4 bases, leaving 17 bases between the germline ends. CDR3 sequence reads: CASSVICGKRYEQYF. In DNA form, the CDR3 reads TGCGCCAGCAGTGTGATTTGCGGGAAGAGATACGAGCAGTACTTC.

Regarding this clone: Other DNA sequences in this sample translate to the same CDR3. The chain recombines TRBV19 with TRBJ2-7; no clear D. The V gene's germline CDR1 is LNHDA and CDR2 SQIVND (reference sequence). V shed 1 base and J shed 0 bases, with 7 bases lying between them. CDR3 length: 14 residues. CDR3 coding DNA: TGTGCCAGTAGTATAGGAGGCAGCTCCTACGAGCAGTACTTC. Protein product: CASSIGGSSYEQYF.

The CDR3 sequence: CASSPERRYSGQYF. The CDR3 DNA follows: TGTGCCAGCAGCCCCGAAAGGAGATATTCGGGGCAGTACTTC. This sequence joins TRBV3-1 (or the pseudogene TRBV3-2) and TRBJ2-7; D gene unclear. The V gene lost 4 bases and the J gene lost 9 bases, with 19 bases spanning the gap. CDR1 is LGHDT, CDR2 YNNKEL, per germline (reference sequence). The CDR3 covers 14 residues.

The chain recombines TRBV18 with TRBJ1-1; 7 nucleotides match TRBD1. Germline V CDR1 and CDR2: KGHSH, LQKENI. Unmatched junction bases numbered 14, after V lost 6 bases and J lost 7 bases. CDR3 length: 15 residues. The CDR3, as DNA: TGTGCCAGCTCCCCGACAGGGTATGAAGCGAATGAAGCTTTCTTT. As protein: CASSPTGYEANEAFF.

The V gene is TRBV11-2, the J gene TRBJ2-4; D gene ambiguous. Germline V lookup: CDR1 SGHAT, CDR2 FQNNGV. The V end lost 5 bases, the J end lost 0 bases, and 14 bases lay between the germline ends. CDR3 length: 16 residues. CDR3 region: CASSATPNIAKNIQYF. The DNA for the CDR3 is TGTGCCAGCAGCGCGACACCAAATATAGCCAAAAACATTCAGTACTTC.

J is TRBJ2-6 and V is TRBV6-5; D perhaps matches TRBD2 (5 bases). There are 15 residues in the CDR3. Deletions cut 5 bases from V and 2 bases from J, with 10 bases between. CDR1 is MNHEY, CDR2 SVGAGI, per germline. Here the CDR3 reads CASSPKRAGANVLTF. CDR3 nucleotide sequence: TGTGCCAGCAGTCCAAAGAGGGCTGGGGCCAACGTCCTGACTTTC.

The chain carries TRBV2 and TRBJ2-7, with a tentative D call TRBD1 (5 bases). Germline CDR1 is SNHLY and CDR2 is FYNNEI. Trimming took off 1 base at V and 3 bases at J, with 13 bases between the two ends. The CDR3 loop spans 15 amino acids. This chain's CDR3 is CASSEERRQNYEQYF. CDR3 DNA sequence: TGTGCCAGCAGTGAAGAGCGCAGACAGAACTACGAGCAGTACTTC.

This clone was picked up a small number of times. The chain uses TRBV28 and TRBJ1-4; D remains ambiguous. The CDR3 totals 14 residues. Trimming took off 4 bases at V and 7 bases at J, with 13 bases between the two ends. Germline loops: CDR1 MDHEN, CDR2 SYDVKM. The CDR3 spells CASSSVVTGEKLFF. The CDR3, as DNA: TGTGCCAGCAGTTCCGTAGTCACGGGTGAAAAACTGTTTTTT.

This chain connects TRBV15 to TRBJ2-3; D uncertain. The V end was cut by 6 bases, the J end by 0 bases, with 13 bases between. Germline loops: CDR1 LNHNV, CDR2 YYDKDF (reference sequence). The CDR3 totals 15 residues. CDR3 sequence reads: CATSSPAQSTDTQYF. For the CDR3, the DNA is TGTGCCACCAGTTCCCCCGCCCAGAGCACAGATACGCAGTATTTT.

DNA of the CDR3: TGTGCCAGCTCGGGGTCTAGCGGTACCACCTACGAGCAGTACTTC. Encoded protein: CASSGSSGTTYEQYF. The J gene is TRBJ2-7, the V gene TRBV18; TRBD2 matches at 7 bases. Germline CDR1 reads KGHSH; CDR2 reads LQKENI. The junction had 10 bases not matched to a gene; V was cut back by 6 bases and J by 2 bases. The CDR3 length is 15 residues.

The chain has TRBV4-3 and TRBJ2-5; TRBD2 aligns across 11 bases. This CDR3 comprises 16 residues. Germline V lookup: CDR1 LGHNA, CDR2 YSLEER. Unmatched junction bases numbered 7, after V lost 2 bases and J lost 5 bases. The CDR3 loop is CASSQLAGGPVETQYF. As DNA, the CDR3 is TGCGCCAGCAGCCAATTAGCGGGGGGGCCTGTTGAGACCCAGTACTTC.

The genes are TRBV7-9 and TRBJ2-1; 7 bases align to TRBD2. The CDR3 is made up of 17 amino acids. Looked up from germline, CDR1 is SEHNR and CDR2 is FQNEAQ (reference sequence). Trimming at V came to 1 base and at J to 0 bases, leaving 6 bases not matched to a gene. The CDR3 sequence is CASSLVGPSGSYNEQFF. CDR3 coding DNA: TGTGCCAGCAGCTTAGTTGGGCCTAGCGGCTCCTACAATGAGCAGTTCTTC.

CDR3: CASSQPYRKTEAFF. Here the CDR3 DNA reads TGTGCCAGCAGCCAACCCTACAGAAAAACTGAAGCTTTCTTT. The chain is built from TRBV6-5 and TRBJ1-1; D is ambiguous. The CDR3 length is 14 residues. Trimming cost V 6 bases and J 5 bases, with 16 bases left between them. Germline lookup yields CDR1 MNHEY and CDR2 SVGAGI.

Only a few counts were recorded for this clone. The V gene is TRBV6-6, the J gene TRBJ2-1, with unresolved D. The CDR3 has 12 amino acids. From germline, CDR1 is MNHNY and CDR2 SVGAGI (reference sequence). Deletions cut 7 bases from V and 7 bases from J, with 11 bases between. This CDR3 is CASITGRNEQFF. DNA of the CDR3: TGTGCCAGCATCACGGGTCGAAATGAGCAGTTCTTC.

This clone was detected a few times. The rearrangement uses TRBV28 and TRBJ1-1; 10 bases align to TRBD1. The CDR3 contains 14 residues. CDR1 and CDR2 (germline): MDHEN, SYDVKM. Trimming cost V 5 bases and J 5 bases; bases outside gene matches: 5. The CDR3 loop reads CASSLDRGFTEAFF. DNA for the CDR3: TGTGCCAGCAGTCTGGACAGGGGGTTTACTGAAGCTTTCTTT.

The genes are TRBV5-1 and TRBJ2-5; D gene unclear. The germline CDR1 and CDR2 sequences are SGHRS and YFSETQ. The CDR3 is 13 residues long. Trimming shortened V by 0 bases and J by 3 bases, and 6 bases separated the two germline ends. The CDR3 DNA reads as TGCGCCAGCAGCTTGGGGGCTGAAGAGACCCAGTACTTC. Translation gives CASSLGAEETQYF.

This chain connects TRBV18 to TRBJ2-5; 7 nucleotides agree with TRBD1. CDR3 length: 18 amino acids. Trimming removed 3 bases from V and 1 base from J; junction bases left unmatched: 14. Germline V lookup: CDR1 KGHSH, CDR2 LQKENI. The CDR3 spells CASSPGSWTGIFQETQYF. CDR3 nucleotide sequence: TGTGCCAGCTCACCCGGAAGTTGGACAGGAATTTTCCAAGAGACCCAGTACTTC.

The chain links TRBV7-3 to TRBJ2-1; 8 bases fit TRBD1. Germline values: CDR1 SGHTA, CDR2 FQGTGA. The CDR3 extends over 14 amino acids. V lost 3 bases to trimming and J lost 8 bases; unmatched junction nucleotides: 6. The DNA for the CDR3 is TGTGCCAGCAGCTTGAGGGCAGGGGGCTATGAGCAGTTCTTC. Residues: CASSLRAGGYEQFF.

The chain has TRBV3-1 (or the pseudogene TRBV3-2) and TRBJ2-7, with D possibly matching TRBD2 (7 bases). The V gene's germline CDR1 is LGHDT and CDR2 YNNKEL (reference sequence). V was cut by 2 bases and J by 2 bases, with 19 bases left in between. The CDR3 is 17 residues long. For the CDR3, the DNA is TGTGCCAGCAGCCAATTCATGGGGGGGCGACCCCCCTACGAGCAGTACTTC. This encodes CASSQFMGGRPPYEQYF.

The CDR3: CASSLDRGPGNTIYF. The DNA of the CDR3 is TGTGCCAGCAGCTTAGACAGGGGGCCAGGAAACACCATATATTTT. The genes are TRBV7-2 and TRBJ1-3; 9 bases are shared with TRBD1. In germline, CDR1 is SGHTA, CDR2 FQGNSA. Germline trimming cut 1 base from V and 4 bases from J; bases unmatched to any gene: 2. The CDR3 has 15 residues.

This chain joins TRBV11-3 and TRBJ2-7; 12 nucleotides line up with TRBD2. Germline CDR1 is SGHNT and CDR2 is YENEEA. The V segment lost 5 bases and the J segment 0 bases; nucleotides outside the gene matches: 2. The CDR3 sequence is 15 residues long. The CDR3 region is CASSLTSGSSYEQYF. The CDR3 bases are TGTGCCAGCAGCCTGACTAGCGGGAGCTCCTACGAGCAGTACTTC.